This T cell receptor beta chain is from a study of T cells in Graves' hyperthyroidism and ophthalmopathy. The study's findings and limits: The blood repertoire included most of the expanded thyroid clonotypes above 0.001. Prediction of ophthalmopathy progression came a median around 7.1 months pre-onset.

Diagnosis relied on clinical symptoms, serum thyroxine and TRAb, thyroid ultrasound and orbital computed tomography. Researchers amplified the TCR beta CDR3 regions from RNA transcripts. HTBI primers drove first-round RT-PCR of the TCR CDR3. TCRdb reprocessed the multiplex PCR reads via MiXCR and lists one record per CDR3 protein. The sample consists of around 620,000 distinct CDR3 sequences, approximately 44% of them appearing once. Trimming removed 6 bases from V and 0 bases from J; junction bases left unmatched: 3. Germline CDR1 and CDR2: DFQATT and SNEGSKA (reference sequence). This CDR3 is built from 15 residues. This clonotype came up many times. Its specificity is not known.

The sequenced sample consisted of peripheral blood or thyroid tissue (not recorded which). This sequence originates from an adult woman with Graves' disease, either hyperthyroidism or ophthalmopathy (not recorded which). This sequence joins TRBV20-1 and TRBJ2-6; 9 bases line up with TRBD1. CDR3 sequence reads: CSARQGVSGANVLTF. The CDR3, as DNA: TGCAGTGCACGACAGGGGGTCTCTGGGGCCAACGTCCTGACTTTC.